These T cell receptor beta chains were read from a single sample in a study of cytotoxic CD8 clonotypes in ibrutinib-treated CLL. Profiling relied on immunoSEQ multiplex PCR, and the TCRdb table lists in-frame clones only, not all of them. This sample has under 300,000 clones; roughly 70% occur once, and the top ten carry 15%. Sequencing was performed on PBMCs, taken after 24 months of ibrutinib treatment. The receptors were sampled from a human donor with chronic lymphocytic leukemia. Both conserved end residues are part of each CDR3. A D gene is named only where the DNA matches it firmly. The size field is filled for only some rows; it gives once, few, many or a size class.

V,length,size,J,D,CDR3,DNA
TRBV29-1,15,.,TRBJ1-1,.,CSAWLRQRVGTEAFF,TGCAGCGCCTGGCTCCGCCAGCGGGTAGGCACTGAAGCTTTCTTT
TRBV7-7,14,.,TRBJ2-3,TRBD1,CASSSDRGPDTQYF,TGTGCTAGCAGCTCCGACAGGGGGCCGGATACGCAGTATTTT
TRBV25-1,16,once,TRBJ2-3,TRBD1,CASSDTTGVVTDTQYF,TGTGCCAGCAGTGATACCACAGGGGTAGTCACAGATACGCAGTATTTT
TRBV6-5,15,.,TRBJ1-3,.,CASSLGYGGENTIYF,TGTGCCAGCAGTCTAGGGTACGGGGGGGAAAACACCATATATTTT
TRBV5-5,17,.,TRBJ2-1,TRBD1,CASSLHNRGPLPNEQFF,TGTGCCAGCAGCCTTCATAACAGGGGGCCATTGCCCAATGAGCAGTTCTTC
TRBV29-1,14,.,TRBJ2-7,TRBD1,CSVRAWTGLQEQYF,TGCAGCGTTCGGGCCTGGACAGGTCTTCAGGAGCAGTACTTC
TRBV9,16,.,TRBJ2-3,.,CASTPRRAASTDTQYF,TGTGCCAGCACCCCCAGGAGGGCGGCTAGCACAGATACGCAGTATTTT
TRBV2,14,.,TRBJ2-6,.,CASRGVSGANVLTF,TGTGCCAGCAGGGGAGTTTCTGGGGCCAACGTCCTGACTTTC
TRBV29-1,12,.,TRBJ1-1,.,CSVIRGNTEAFF,TGCAGCGTTATCAGGGGGAACACTGAAGCTTTCTTT
TRBV7-3,15,once,TRBJ2-1,TRBD1,CASSLGQGAENEQFF,TGTGCCAGCAGCCTTGGACAGGGGGCGGAAAATGAGCAGTTCTTC
TRBV4-3,15,.,TRBJ2-3,.,CASSQDQVAADTQYF,TGCGCCAGCAGCCAAGATCAAGTAGCGGCAGATACGCAGTATTTT
TRBV2,16,.,TRBJ2-5,.,CASWIERGGRQETQYF,TGTGCCAGCTGGATAGAAAGGGGCGGCCGTCAAGAGACCCAGTACTTC
TRBV28,15,.,TRBJ1-5,.,CASSPTGSSNQPQHF,TGTGCCAGCAGCCCCACCGGCAGCTCTAATCAGCCCCAGCATTTT
TRBV6-6,15,.,TRBJ2-1,.,CASSPDLWGYNEQFF,TGTGCCAGCAGTCCTGACCTCTGGGGCTACAATGAGCAGTTCTTC
TRBV28,14,.,TRBJ2-7,.,CASSQMGNSYEQYF,TGTGCCAGCAGTCAAATGGGGAACTCCTACGAGCAGTACTTC
TRBV5-1,14,.,TRBJ2-7,.,CASSLQGSSYEQYF,TGCGCCAGCAGCTTGCAGGGTTCGTCCTACGAGCAGTACTTC
TRBV14,15,once,TRBJ1-1,TRBD1,CASSHLDRAHTEAFF,TGTGCCAGCAGCCACCTGGACAGGGCCCACACTGAAGCTTTCTTT
TRBV30,13,.,TRBJ1-1,.,CAWRWTAYTEAFF,TGTGCCTGGAGGTGGACCGCGTACACTGAAGCTTTCTTT
TRBV9,14,.,TRBJ2-3,.,CASSGDQGLLTQYF,TGTGCCAGCAGCGGGGACCAAGGACTGCTAACGCAGTATTTT
TRBV6-5,13,.,TRBJ1-2,TRBD1,CASSSFQGAGYTF,TGTGCCAGCAGTTCCTTCCAGGGGGCCGGCTACACCTTC
TRBV9,13,.,TRBJ1-3,.,CASSVSGGNTIYF,TGTGCCAGCAGCGTCTCTGGCGGAAACACCATATATTTT
TRBV14,15,few,TRBJ1-2,.,CASSQLPLDGYGYTF,TGTGCCAGCAGCCAGTTACCCCTAGATGGCTATGGCTACACCTTC
TRBV9,14,.,TRBJ2-7,.,CASSPNEGGNEQYF,TGTGCCAGCAGCCCAAATGAGGGGGGAAACGAGCAGTACTTC
TRBV19,15,.,TRBJ2-1,TRBD2,CASSISGGPYNEQFF,TGTGCCAGTAGTATAAGCGGGGGACCCTACAATGAGCAGTTCTTC
TRBV5-1,16,.,TRBJ2-5,TRBD2,CASSWGTSGSQETQYF,TGCGCCAGCAGCTGGGGGACTAGCGGGAGTCAAGAGACCCAGTACTTC
TRBV5-1,18,few,TRBJ2-1,TRBD2,CASSLILAATITYNEQFF,TGCGCCAGCAGCTTGATTCTAGCGGCAACCATCACCTACAATGAGCAGTTCTTC
TRBV10-3,13,.,TRBJ1-1,TRBD1,CAIKLDRGTEAFF,TGTGCCATCAAGCTGGACAGGGGGACTGAAGCTTTCTTT
TRBV15,16,.,TRBJ2-3,TRBD1,CATSASGGQGGDTQYF,TGTGCCACCAGCGCCTCAGGGGGACAGGGTGGAGATACGCAGTATTTT
TRBV29-1,12,once,TRBJ1-1,.,CSVNSLNTEAFF,TGCAGCGTTAATTCCCTGAACACTGAAGCTTTCTTT
TRBV18,13,.,TRBJ2-3,.,CASSPSELGTQYF,TGTGCCAGCTCACCATCGGAGTTGGGTACGCAGTATTTT
TRBV27,18,.,TRBJ2-6,.,CASSFSGIRGAGANVLTF,TGTGCCAGCAGTTTCTCCGGGATCCGAGGCGCTGGGGCCAACGTCCTGACTTTC
TRBV5-1,13,.,TRBJ1-2,TRBD1,CASSLTGGVGYTF,TGCGCCAGCAGCTTGACAGGGGGTGTTGGCTACACCTTC
TRBV19,14,.,TRBJ2-2,.,CASSPLSGAGELFF,TGTGCCAGTAGTCCCCTCTCAGGGGCCGGGGAGCTGTTTTTT
TRBV4-1,16,.,TRBJ2-7,TRBD1,CASSQADRGASYEQYF,TGCGCCAGCAGCCAAGCCGACAGGGGTGCTTCCTACGAGCAGTACTTC
TRBV10-3,15,.,TRBJ2-7,.,CAISGGDRFSYEQYF,TGTGCCATCAGTGGCGGGGACAGATTTTCCTACGAGCAGTACTTC
TRBV25-1,15,.,TRBJ2-1,.,CASSTTGYRYNEQFF,TGTGCCAGCAGTACCACAGGATACCGATACAATGAGCAGTTCTTC
TRBV15,16,.,TRBJ2-3,TRBD2,CATSRGAGGITDTQYF,TGTGCCACCAGCAGAGGGGCGGGAGGGATTACAGATACGCAGTATTTT
TRBV9,16,.,TRBJ2-3,TRBD1,CASSDRRDRTTDTQYF,TGTGCCAGCAGCGACCGGCGGGACAGGACCACAGATACGCAGTATTTT
TRBV25-1,14,.,TRBJ2-2,.,CASSGQGYGGELFF,TGTGCCAGCAGTGGGCAGGGTTATGGCGGGGAGCTGTTTTTT
TRBV12-5,14,few,TRBJ2-1,.,CASGLRGGLNEQFF,TGTGCTAGTGGTTTGCGAGGAGGGCTGAATGAGCAGTTCTTC
TRBV2,13,.,TRBJ2-1,TRBD2,CASRLAGYNEQFF,TGTGCCAGCCGACTAGCGGGGTACAATGAGCAGTTCTTC
TRBV9,12,.,TRBJ2-2,.,CASSVVRGELFF,TGTGCCAGCAGCGTAGTGAGGGGGGAGCTGTTTTTT
TRBV2,15,.,TRBJ2-6,.,CASSEQGRGANVLTF,TGTGCCAGCAGTGAACAGGGGCGTGGGGCCAACGTCCTGACTTTC
TRBV28,13,.,TRBJ1-3,.,CASRGASGNTIYF,TGTGCCAGCCGAGGGGCCTCTGGAAACACCATATATTTT
TRBV4-3,17,.,TRBJ2-1,.,CASSHYDARVFHNEQFF,TGCGCCAGCAGCCATTACGACGCCCGAGTTTTCCACAATGAGCAGTTCTTC